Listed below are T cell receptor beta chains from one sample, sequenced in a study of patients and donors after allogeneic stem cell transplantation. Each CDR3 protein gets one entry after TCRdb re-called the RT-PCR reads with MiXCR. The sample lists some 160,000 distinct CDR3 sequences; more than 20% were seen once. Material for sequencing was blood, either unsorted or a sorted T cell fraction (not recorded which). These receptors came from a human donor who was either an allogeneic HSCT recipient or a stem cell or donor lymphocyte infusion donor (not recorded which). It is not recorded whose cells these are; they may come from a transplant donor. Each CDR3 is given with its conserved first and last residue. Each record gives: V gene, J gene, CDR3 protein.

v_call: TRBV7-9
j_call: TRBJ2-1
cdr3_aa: CASRTGRYGWNEQFF

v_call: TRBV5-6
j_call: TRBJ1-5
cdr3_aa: CASSEFGKGSRNQPQHF

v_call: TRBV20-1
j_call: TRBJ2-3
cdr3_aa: CSVSRADTQYF

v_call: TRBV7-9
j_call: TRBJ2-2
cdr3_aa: CASSPGTGVNTGELFF

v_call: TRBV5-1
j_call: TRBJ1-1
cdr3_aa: CASSFWKNTEAFF

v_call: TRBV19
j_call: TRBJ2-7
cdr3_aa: CATRTATTYEQYF

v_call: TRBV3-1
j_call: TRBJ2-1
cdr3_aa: CASSDRGFGKNEQFF

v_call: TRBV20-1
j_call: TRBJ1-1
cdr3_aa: CSAWRTGNTEAFF

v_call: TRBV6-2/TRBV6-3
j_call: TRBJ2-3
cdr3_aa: CASSYLLAGVDTQYF

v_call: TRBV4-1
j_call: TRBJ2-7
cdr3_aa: CASSQGVLTTSFYEQYF

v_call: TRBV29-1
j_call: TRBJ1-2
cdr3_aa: CSVESREWGYTF

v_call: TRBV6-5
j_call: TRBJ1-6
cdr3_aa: CASSYSQLTGNNSPLHF

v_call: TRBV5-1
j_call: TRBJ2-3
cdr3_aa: CASSWTSSSTDTQYF

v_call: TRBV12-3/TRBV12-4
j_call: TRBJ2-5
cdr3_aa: CASSPGQYQETQYF

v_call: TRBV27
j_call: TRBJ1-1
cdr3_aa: CASSSDGFYTEAFF

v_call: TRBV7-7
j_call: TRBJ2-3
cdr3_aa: CASSPYPGSTDTQYF

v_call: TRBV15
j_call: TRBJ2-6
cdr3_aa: CATNNGRSGANVLTF

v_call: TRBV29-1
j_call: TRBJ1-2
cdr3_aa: CSAPDRAGYGYTF

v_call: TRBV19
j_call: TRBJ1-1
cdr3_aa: CATQRQGNTEAFF

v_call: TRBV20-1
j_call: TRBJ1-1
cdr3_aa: CSVSTANTEAFF

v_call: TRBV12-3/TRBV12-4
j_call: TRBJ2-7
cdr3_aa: CASSFERGGSSYEQYF

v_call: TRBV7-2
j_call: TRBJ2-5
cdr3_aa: CASSAQHLETQYF

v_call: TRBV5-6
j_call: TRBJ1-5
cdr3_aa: CASSRGWTDSNQPQHF

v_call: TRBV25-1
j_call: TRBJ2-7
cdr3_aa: CASSKREYSSYEQYF

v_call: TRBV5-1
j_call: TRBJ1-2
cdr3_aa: CASSLETSTGGHGYTF

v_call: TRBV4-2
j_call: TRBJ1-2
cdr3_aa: CASSQVFFWTVDGYTF

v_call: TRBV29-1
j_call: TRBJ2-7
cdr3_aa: CSVGESYEQYF